This is a list of T cell receptor beta chains from one sample in a study of T cell responses to AZD1222 COVID-19 vaccine. The method was immunoSEQ multiplex PCR; TCRdb's version includes in-frame clones alone and lacks a portion of them. The sample holds 130,000 or so clones; approximately 88% are singletons and the top ten take less than 30%. This specimen consisted of peripheral blood, obtained on day 0 of AZD1222 vaccination. Receptors were obtained from an adult in good health. Each CDR3 is given with its conserved first and last residue. A D gene is named only where the DNA matches it firmly.

D gene: -
J gene: TRBJ2-1
V gene: TRBV5-8
CDR3 protein: CASSTRDTHNEQFF
CDR3 DNA: TGTGCCAGCAGCACAAGGGACACCCACAATGAGCAGTTCTTC

D gene: -
J gene: TRBJ2-2
V gene: TRBV24-1
CDR3 protein: CATSAGPGRSLSNTGELFF
CDR3 DNA: TGTGCCACCAGTGCCGGTCCGGGCCGCTCCTTATCGAACACCGGGGAGCTGTTTTTT

D gene: -
J gene: TRBJ1-4
V gene: TRBV28
CDR3 protein: CASSRGGAPEKLFF
CDR3 DNA: TGTGCCAGCAGTAGGGGAGGGGCGCCTGAAAAACTGTTTTTT

D gene: TRBD2
J gene: TRBJ2-5
V gene: TRBV3-1/TRBV3-2
CDR3 protein: CASSHLAAQETQYF
CDR3 DNA: TGTGCCAGCAGCCATCTAGCGGCCCAAGAGACCCAGTACTTC

D gene: TRBD1
J gene: TRBJ2-1
V gene: TRBV14
CDR3 protein: CASSQEGQGLDNEQFF
CDR3 DNA: TGTGCCAGCAGCCAGGAGGGACAGGGTCTGGACAATGAGCAGTTCTTC

D gene: TRBD1
J gene: TRBJ1-5
V gene: TRBV6-1
CDR3 protein: CASSEPGQGGPQHF
CDR3 DNA: TGTGCCAGCAGTGAACCCGGACAGGGTGGGCCCCAGCATTTT

D gene: -
J gene: TRBJ1-1
V gene: TRBV11-2
CDR3 protein: CASSPTGLGNTEAFF
CDR3 DNA: TGTGCCAGCAGCCCGACGGGACTTGGGAACACTGAAGCTTTCTTT

D gene: TRBD2
J gene: TRBJ2-7
V gene: TRBV6-5
CDR3 protein: CASSPLAAAGGEQYF
CDR3 DNA: TGTGCCAGCAGTCCCCTAGCGGCCGCGGGAGGTGAGCAGTACTTC

D gene: TRBD1
J gene: TRBJ1-5
V gene: TRBV19
CDR3 protein: CASSREQGAQPQHF
CDR3 DNA: TGTGCCAGTTCGAGAGAACAGGGGGCCCAGCCCCAGCATTTT

D gene: -
J gene: TRBJ2-3
V gene: TRBV13
CDR3 protein: CASSLAGTDTQYF
CDR3 DNA: TGTGCCAGCAGCTTAGCAGGGACAGATACGCAGTATTTT

D gene: -
J gene: TRBJ1-1
V gene: TRBV12-3/TRBV12-4
CDR3 protein: CASTYGTHTEAFF
CDR3 DNA: TGTGCCAGCACCTACGGGACACACACTGAAGCTTTCTTT